This TCR beta chain is from a study of human T cells and chemical hapten exposure. The CDR3 is made up of 13 amino acids. The V and J ends lost 2 bases and 14 bases respectively, with 14 bases between them. Germline V gene data show CDR1 as SGHRS and CDR2 as YFSETQ. The time point: patch test 2, 6 weeks after DPC sensitization. Treatment defined: therapeutic diphenylcyclopropenone sensitization with weekly scalp DPC. Study-wide results and limits: Compared to controls, expanded TCRs made significantly more large clusters of similar CDR3s.

One entry per CDR3 protein, called by TCRdb with MiXCR from the RACE reads. The table has about 84,000 distinct CDR3 sequences, about a tenth seen once. This clonotype was seen repeatedly, ten times or more. Its antigen is as yet unknown. This material consisted of whole blood, taken in connection with sensitization to the hapten diphenylcyclopropenone (DPC). This receptor was identified in a woman aged 25 to 39 with alopecia areata. Some clones in this sample may be carry-over from other donors' samples. This chain links TRBV5-1 with TRBJ1-6, with no clear D. The CDR3 loop reads CASSLTGVGSLHF. The CDR3 nucleotides are TGCGCCAGCAGCTTAACTGGGGTCGGGTCCCTCCACTTT.